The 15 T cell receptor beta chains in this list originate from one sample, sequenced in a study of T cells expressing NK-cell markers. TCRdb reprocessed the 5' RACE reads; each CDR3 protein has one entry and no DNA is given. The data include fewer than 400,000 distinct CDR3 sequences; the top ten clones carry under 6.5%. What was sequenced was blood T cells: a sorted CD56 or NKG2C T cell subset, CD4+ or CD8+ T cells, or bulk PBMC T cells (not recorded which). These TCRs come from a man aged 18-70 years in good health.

CDR3 sequence: CASSQGLAAGADTQYF. This chain connects TRBV7-9 to TRBJ2-3; TCRdb lists TRBD2, though no DNA is available to test this call. Germline V CDR1 and CDR2: SEHNR, FQNEAQ (reference sequence). CDR3 length: 16 residues.

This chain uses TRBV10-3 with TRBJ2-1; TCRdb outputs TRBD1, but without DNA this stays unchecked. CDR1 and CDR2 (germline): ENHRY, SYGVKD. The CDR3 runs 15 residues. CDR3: CAISELLGAGNEQFF.

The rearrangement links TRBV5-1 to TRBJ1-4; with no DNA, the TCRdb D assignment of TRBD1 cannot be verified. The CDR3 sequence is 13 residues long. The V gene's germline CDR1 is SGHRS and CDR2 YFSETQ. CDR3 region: CATRQATTEKLFF.

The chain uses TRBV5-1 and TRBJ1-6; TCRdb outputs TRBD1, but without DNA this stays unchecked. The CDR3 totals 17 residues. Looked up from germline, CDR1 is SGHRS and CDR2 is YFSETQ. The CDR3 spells CASSHSSTDRENSPLHF.

Here the CDR3 reads CASSPGRAGTGELFF. The rearrangement uses TRBV18 and TRBJ2-2; TCRdb gives TRBD2 as the D gene, but with no DNA this cannot be confirmed. Germline V lookup: CDR1 KGHSH, CDR2 LQKENI. The CDR3 totals 15 residues.

The CDR3 sequence is CASSHTTGTGTYEQYF. The V call is TRBV3-1, the J call TRBJ2-7; checking the TCRdb D call of TRBD1 is not possible without DNA. Germline CDR1 is LGHDT and CDR2 is YNNKEL (reference sequence). This CDR3 has 16 residues.

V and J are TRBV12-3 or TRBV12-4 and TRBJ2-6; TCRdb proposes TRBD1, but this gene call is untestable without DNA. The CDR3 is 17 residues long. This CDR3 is CASSTRQGPSGANVLTF.

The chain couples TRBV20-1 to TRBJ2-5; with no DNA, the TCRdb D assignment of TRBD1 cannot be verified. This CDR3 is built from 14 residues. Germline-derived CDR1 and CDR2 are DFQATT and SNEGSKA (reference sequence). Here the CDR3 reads CSAPRQGGQETQYF.

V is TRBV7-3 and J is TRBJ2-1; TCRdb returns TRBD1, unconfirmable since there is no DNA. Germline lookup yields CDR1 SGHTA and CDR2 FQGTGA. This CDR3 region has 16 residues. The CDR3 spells CASSPDRSGSYNEQFF.

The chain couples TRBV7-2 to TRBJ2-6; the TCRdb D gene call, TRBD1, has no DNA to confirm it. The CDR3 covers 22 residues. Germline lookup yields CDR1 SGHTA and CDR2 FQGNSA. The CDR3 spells CASRKPRNLGDMLRSGANVLTF.

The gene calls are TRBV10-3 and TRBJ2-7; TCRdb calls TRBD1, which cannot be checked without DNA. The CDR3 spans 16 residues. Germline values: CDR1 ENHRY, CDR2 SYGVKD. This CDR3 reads CAISDKPGQSAYEQYF.

CDR3: CASSYSSGPRRGQPQHF. The chain has TRBV12-3 or TRBV12-4 and TRBJ1-5. The CDR3 length is 17 residues.

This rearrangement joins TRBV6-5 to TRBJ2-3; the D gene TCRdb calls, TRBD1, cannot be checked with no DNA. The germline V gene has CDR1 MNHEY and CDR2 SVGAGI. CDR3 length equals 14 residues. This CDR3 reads CASSYGAGLDTQYF.

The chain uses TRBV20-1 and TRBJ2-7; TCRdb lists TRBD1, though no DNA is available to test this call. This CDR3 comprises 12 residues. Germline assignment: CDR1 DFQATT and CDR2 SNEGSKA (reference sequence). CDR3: CSQGKNSYEQYF.

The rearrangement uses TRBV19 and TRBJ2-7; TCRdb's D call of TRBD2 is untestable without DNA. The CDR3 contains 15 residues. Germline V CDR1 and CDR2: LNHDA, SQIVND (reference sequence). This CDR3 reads CASSPRASGTLEQYF.